The TCR beta chain described here comes from a study of T-cell memory formation after mild COVID-19. With regard to this clonotype: The antigen is undetermined.

The TCR alpha and TCR beta cDNA libraries, bearing sample barcodes and UMIs, were generated by 5'RACE using constant-segment primers. TCRdb reprocessed the 5' RACE reads via MiXCR and lists one record per CDR3 protein. The profile shows over 300,000 distinct CDR3 sequences, 20% to 25% of them singletons. Germline assignment: CDR1 SGHAT and CDR2 FQNNGV. This CDR3 has 16 residues. The V end was cut by 5 bases, the J end by 0 bases, with 17 bases between. Study conclusions and caveats: Contracting clones, day 15 to 85, had balanced CD4/CD8, and later expanders favored CD4+. Pre-infection memory already had some responding clones, implying cross-reactive memory joined.

The rearrangement links TRBV11-2 to TRBJ2-7; no clear D gene. Sequenced: PBMCs or a T cell subset sorted from them (not recorded which). The receptor comes from a man between 18 and 35 years old who had mild COVID-19 (a few samples of this study predate the infection). Cell type and time point are not known. DNA for the CDR3: TGTGCCAGCAGCCACCCCATTGGCAGACCCTCCTACGAGCAGTACTTC. Amino acid sequence: CASSHPIGRPSYEQYF.